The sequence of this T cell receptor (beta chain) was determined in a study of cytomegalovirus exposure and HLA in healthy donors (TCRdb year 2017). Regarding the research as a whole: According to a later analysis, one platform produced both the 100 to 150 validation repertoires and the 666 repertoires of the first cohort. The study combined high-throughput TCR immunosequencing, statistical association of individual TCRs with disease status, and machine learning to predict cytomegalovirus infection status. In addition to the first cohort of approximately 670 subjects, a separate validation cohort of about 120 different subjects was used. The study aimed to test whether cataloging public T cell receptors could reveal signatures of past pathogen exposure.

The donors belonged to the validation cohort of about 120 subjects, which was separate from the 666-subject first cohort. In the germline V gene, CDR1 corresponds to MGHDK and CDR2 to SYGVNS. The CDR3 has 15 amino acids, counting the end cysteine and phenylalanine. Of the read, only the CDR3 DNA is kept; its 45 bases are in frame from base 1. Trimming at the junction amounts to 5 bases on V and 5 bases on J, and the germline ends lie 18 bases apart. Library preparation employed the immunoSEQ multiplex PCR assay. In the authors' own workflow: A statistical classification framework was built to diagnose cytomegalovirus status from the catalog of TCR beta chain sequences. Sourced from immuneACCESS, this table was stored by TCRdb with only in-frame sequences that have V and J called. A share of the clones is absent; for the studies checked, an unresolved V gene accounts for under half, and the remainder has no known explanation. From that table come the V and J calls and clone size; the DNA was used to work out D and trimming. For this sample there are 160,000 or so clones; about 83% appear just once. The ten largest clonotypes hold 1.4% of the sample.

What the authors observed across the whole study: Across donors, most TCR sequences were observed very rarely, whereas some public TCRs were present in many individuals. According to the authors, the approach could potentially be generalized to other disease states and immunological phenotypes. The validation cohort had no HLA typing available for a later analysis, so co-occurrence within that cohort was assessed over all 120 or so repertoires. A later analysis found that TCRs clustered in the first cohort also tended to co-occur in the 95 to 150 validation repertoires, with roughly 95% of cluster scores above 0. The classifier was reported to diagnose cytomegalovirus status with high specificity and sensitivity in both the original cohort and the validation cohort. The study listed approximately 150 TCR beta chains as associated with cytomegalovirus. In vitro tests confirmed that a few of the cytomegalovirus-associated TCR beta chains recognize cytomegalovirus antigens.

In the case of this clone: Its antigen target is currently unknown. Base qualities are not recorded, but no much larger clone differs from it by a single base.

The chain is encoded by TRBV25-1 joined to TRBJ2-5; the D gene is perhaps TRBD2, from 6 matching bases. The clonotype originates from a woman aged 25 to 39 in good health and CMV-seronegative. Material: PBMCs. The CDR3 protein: CASSPKSGTGETQYF. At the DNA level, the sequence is TGTGCCAGCAGTCCCAAGTCGGGGACTGGGGAGACCCAGTACTTC.